The present T cell receptor beta chain was sequenced within a study of cytomegalovirus exposure and HLA in healthy donors. Regarding the study as a whole: HLA alleles were associated with 16,000 or so TCR beta sequences in a later analysis at 0.05 false discovery rate. CMV serostatus was the only recorded immune exposure for donors.

The CDR3 covers 14 residues. From germline, CDR1 is LGHNA and CDR2 YNFKEQ. The V and J ends lost 0 bases and 7 bases respectively, with 12 bases between them. PCR employed 60 Vbeta and 13 Jbeta primers. As handled by the study authors: In a later analysis, the count reached some 83 million unique TCR beta chains, with 9 million to 11 million shared. TCRdb keeps only in-frame clones here, not all; method: immunoSEQ multiplex PCR. That table is the source of V, J and clone size, and D and trimming were worked out from the DNA. The sample records approximately 150,000 clones, about four fifths being singletons. On this clone: What it recognizes is unknown.

This receptor was taken from a man aged 40-50 years in good health and CMV-seronegative. Input material: PBMCs. The J gene is TRBJ1-2, the V gene TRBV4-2; tentative D call: TRBD1 (6 bases). CDR3 coding DNA: TGTGCCAGCAGCCAAGAGACAGGCGCCTTTGGCTACACCTTC. Translated: CASSQETGAFGYTF.